The 30 T cell receptor beta chains below all came from one sample that was sequenced in a study of Ad26.COV2.S vaccination and SARS-CoV-2 variants. Documented treatment: about 20 received Ad26.COV2.S at low or high dose, single or two shots; a few received placebo; per-sample allocation not given. All samples were drawn on day 63, counting from the first vaccine or placebo injection. Assay: immunoSEQ multiplex PCR; the TCRdb copy retains only in-frame clones and omits some. The repertoire has approximately 460,000 clones, approximately 90% of them found once; the top ten carry around 1.8%. Sequenced here: peripheral blood, sampled in a trial of Ad26.COV2.S vaccine versus placebo. The receptor source for this set is a person aged 18-65 years who received the Ad26.COV2.S COVID-19 vaccine or a placebo.

The chain links TRBV3-1 (or the pseudogene TRBV3-2) to TRBJ1-1; perhaps TRBD1 as D (5 bases). Germline V gene data show CDR1 as LGHDT and CDR2 as YNNKEL (reference sequence). The CDR3 runs 14 residues. V gave up 0 bases and J gave up 4 bases, with 9 bases separating them. CDR3 sequence (DNA): TGTGCCAGCAGCCAAGACGGCAGGGCCACTGAAGCTTTCTTT. Translated, it gives CASSQDGRATEAFF.

The chain couples TRBV7-8 to TRBJ2-2, with D unclear. This CDR3 spans 13 amino acids. Germline V gene data show CDR1 as SGHVS and CDR2 as FQNEAQ. V was pared by 5 bases and J by 3 bases, with 7 bases between. This CDR3 reads CASSTDDTGELFF. The CDR3 nucleotides are TGTGCCAGCAGCACCGACGACACCGGGGAGCTGTTTTTT.

This sequence joins TRBV6-4 and TRBJ2-2, with D perhaps matching TRBD1 (5 bases). Germline assignment: CDR1 MRHNA and CDR2 SNTAGT. The CDR3 contains 17 residues. V lost 4 bases and J 3 bases, leaving 18 bases between the germline ends. The CDR3 DNA sequence: TGTGCCAGCAGTGTCGCCCCGGCAGGGTTGGACACCGGGGAGCTGTTTTTT. Translated, it gives CASSVAPAGLDTGELFF.

The gene calls are TRBV19 and TRBJ1-6; D is uncertain. Per germline, CDR1 LNHDA and CDR2 SQIVND (reference sequence). This CDR3 is built from 16 residues. V gave up 6 bases and J gave up 10 bases, with 22 bases separating them. CDR3 region: CASSTVPGWGGSPLHF. CDR3 DNA sequence: TGTGCCAGTAGCACTGTCCCGGGGTGGGGAGGATCACCCCTCCACTTT.

The J gene is TRBJ2-2, the V gene TRBV4-2; a weak D match, TRBD1 (7 bases). The germline V and J ends were trimmed by 3 bases and 1 base, with 12 bases remaining between them. Germline lookup yields CDR1 LGHNA and CDR2 YNFKEQ. There are 16 residues in the CDR3. The CDR3: CASSQAQGGNTGELFF. DNA of the CDR3: TGTGCCAGCAGCCAGGCCCAGGGGGGGAACACCGGGGAGCTGTTTTTT.

This clone was seen a single time. This rearrangement joins TRBV15 to TRBJ1-4, with D uncertain. The V and J ends lost 0 bases and 0 bases respectively, with 5 bases between them. CDR1 is LNHNV, CDR2 YYDKDF, per germline (reference sequence). The CDR3 length is 15 residues. In DNA, the CDR3 is TGTGCCACCAGCAGAGAGCCTGCAACTAATGAAAAACTGTTTTTT. This sequence encodes CATSREPATNEKLFF.

The chain combines TRBV5-1 with TRBJ1-3; 12 bases match TRBD1. Trimming cost V 4 bases and J 7 bases; bases outside gene matches: 3. Germline V lookup: CDR1 SGHRS, CDR2 YFSETQ. This CDR3 contains 14 residues. CDR3 in amino acids: CASSQGQGANTIYF. The CDR3 DNA reads TGCGCCAGCAGCCAGGGACAGGGGGCCAACACCATATATTTT.

V is TRBV4-1 and J is TRBJ1-2; D call uncertain. This CDR3 has 13 amino acids. Germline V gene lookup returns CDR1 MGHRA and CDR2 YSYEKL. V lost 0 bases and J lost 5, with 7 bases in between. This CDR3 reads CASSQEWSYGYTF. The DNA of the CDR3 is TGCGCCAGCAGCCAAGAGTGGAGTTATGGCTACACCTTC.

The chain is built from TRBV3-1 (or the pseudogene TRBV3-2) and TRBJ1-1; no definite D call. Per the germline V gene, CDR1 is LGHDT and CDR2 is YNNKEL (reference sequence). V lost 2 bases to trimming and J lost 7 bases, with 14 bases between them. The CDR3 covers 14 residues. The CDR3 DNA is TGTGCCAGCAGCCAATCTCTGCGGTGGGGTGAAGCTTTCTTT. This sequence encodes CASSQSLRWGEAFF.

A word on this clone: The sample contains more than one DNA sequence encoding this CDR3. V and J are TRBV11-2 and TRBJ1-1; D is undetermined. Trimming took off 1 base at V and 5 bases at J, with 8 bases between the two ends. The germline V gene has CDR1 SGHAT and CDR2 FQNNGV. The CDR3 has 13 amino acids. The CDR3 here is CASSLAGVTEAFF. The DNA for the CDR3 is TGTGCCAGCAGCTTAGCGGGAGTGACTGAAGCTTTCTTT. Based on the CDR3 plus reference TRBV11-2 and TRBJ1-1, the full variable domain is EAGVAQSPRYKIIEKRQSVAFWCNPISGHATLYWYQQILGQGPKLLIQFQNNGVVDDSQLPKDRFSAERLKGVDSTLKIQPAKLEDSAVYLCASSLAGVTEAFFGQGTRLTVV.

This sequence joins TRBV3-1 (or the pseudogene TRBV3-2) and TRBJ2-3; tentative D call: TRBD2 (6 bases). The ends were cut back, 1 base at V and 0 bases at J, with 8 bases in the middle. The V gene's germline CDR1 is LGHDT and CDR2 YNNKEL (reference sequence). The CDR3 sequence is 15 residues long. The CDR3 reads CASSQGGRSTDTQYF. In nucleotides, the CDR3 is TGTGCCAGCAGCCAAGGAGGGAGGAGCACAGATACGCAGTATTTT.

J is TRBJ2-1 and V is TRBV19; the D gene is possibly TRBD1 (6 bases). Trimming took 4 bases from V and 9 from J, leaving 16 bases between them. Germline V gene data show CDR1 as LNHDA and CDR2 as SQIVND (reference sequence). There are 14 residues in the CDR3. Written as DNA, the CDR3 is TGTGCCAGTAGTACCCTAACAGGGTTGAGTGAGCAGTTCTTC. It codes for CASSTLTGLSEQFF.

J is TRBJ1-5 and V is TRBV30; no reliable D call. V dropped 0 bases and J dropped 6 bases, with 9 bases sitting between them. The CDR3 covers 13 residues. Germline V gene data show CDR1 as GTSNPN and CDR2 as SVGIG (reference sequence). In DNA, the CDR3 is TGTGCCTGGAGTGTTAGGGTCGCTCAGCCCCAGCATTTT. It specifies CAWSVRVAQPQHF. Drawing the rest from reference TRBV30 and TRBJ1-5, the complete variable domain is SQTIHQWPATLVQPVGSPLSLECTVEGTSNPNLYWYRQAAGRGLQLLFYSVGIGQISSEVPQNLSASRPQDRQFILSSKKLLLSDSGFYLCAWSVRVAQPQHFGDGTRLSIL.

This clone was counted between two and nine times. Additional DNA sequences in this sample encode the identical CDR3. The chain recombines TRBV7-3 with TRBJ2-2; D tentatively fits TRBD1 or TRBD2 (5 bases each). The germline CDR1 and CDR2 sequences are SGHTA and FQGTGA. There are 15 residues in the CDR3. Trimming removed 2 bases at V and 5 bases at J, with 12 bases between. The CDR3 loop reads CASSLQGPGTGELFF. As DNA, the CDR3 is TGTGCCAGCAGCTTACAGGGACCGGGGACCGGGGAGCTGTTTTTT.

The chain uses TRBV6-6 and TRBJ2-7; D call uncertain. V lost 2 bases, J lost 2 bases, and 10 bases lay in between. The CDR3 loop spans 14 amino acids. Looked up from germline, CDR1 is MNHNY and CDR2 is SVGAGI (reference sequence). This CDR3 is CASSYGDGPYEQYF. DNA of the CDR3: TGTGCCAGCAGTTACGGAGACGGGCCCTACGAGCAGTACTTC.

The chain is built from TRBV30 and TRBJ1-6, with TRBD1 as a possible D gene (5 bases). This CDR3 region has 15 residues. V was trimmed by 0 bases and J by 2 bases, leaving 8 bases between them. CDR1 is GTSNPN and CDR2 is SVGIG in the germline V gene (reference sequence). CDR3 DNA sequence: TGTGCCTGGAGTGTCGAGGGGACCTATAATTCACCCCTCCACTTT. Translating it yields CAWSVEGTYNSPLHF.

V gene TRBV5-1 combines with J gene TRBJ1-1, with a weak D call TRBD1 (5 bases). CDR3 length: 15 residues. From germline, CDR1 is SGHRS and CDR2 YFSETQ. V was shortened by 2 bases and J by 1 base, with 12 bases between the two germline ends. The CDR3 protein is CASSLPGLKNTEAFF. DNA for the CDR3: TGCGCCAGCAGCTTACCGGGACTCAAGAACACTGAAGCTTTCTTT.

V and J are TRBV5-1 and TRBJ2-2, with 7 bases fitting TRBD2. Trimming cost V 0 bases and J 5 bases; bases outside gene matches: 4. The germline CDR1 and CDR2 sequences are SGHRS and YFSETQ. The CDR3 totals 15 residues. The DNA for the CDR3 is TGCGCCAGCAGCTTGGTCGCGGGAGATACCGGGGAGCTGTTTTTT. It yields the protein CASSLVAGDTGELFF.

The chain combines TRBV29-1 with TRBJ2-1; the match to TRBD2 covers 8 bases. The CDR3 sequence is 13 residues long. The trim removed 4 bases at V and 9 bases at J, leaving 8 bases unmatched. Germline V gene data show CDR1 as SQVTM and CDR2 as ANQGSEA. The CDR3 nucleotides are TGCAGCGTTGCGGCGGGGGGTTTTACTGAGCAGTTCTTC. It is translated as CSVAAGGFTEQFF.

CDR3 DNA: TGCGCCAGCAATCTAGACAGGGGGCAAAGCGAGCAGTACTTC. It specifies CASNLDRGQSEQYF. This chain connects TRBV10-1 to TRBJ2-7, with 10 bases lining up with TRBD1. The CDR3 spans 14 residues. The V segment lost 7 bases and the J segment 6 bases; nucleotides outside the gene matches: 9. Germline lookup yields CDR1 WNHNN and CDR2 SYGVQD (reference sequence).

V is TRBV3-1 (or the pseudogene TRBV3-2) and J is TRBJ1-4; D is uncertain. V lost 2 bases to trimming and J lost 7 bases, with 14 bases between them. The germline V gene has CDR1 LGHDT and CDR2 YNNKEL (reference sequence). The CDR3 has 15 residues. CDR3 nucleotide sequence: TGTGCCAGCAGCCAATACGTAGGGTCTACTGAAAAACTGTTTTTT. Its translation: CASSQYVGSTEKLFF.

V gene TRBV5-6 combines with J gene TRBJ1-2, with D unresolved. The CDR3 length is 13 residues. V shed 4 bases and J shed 8 bases, with 15 bases lying between them. Germline V gene lookup returns CDR1 SGHDT and CDR2 YYEEEE. CDR3 coding DNA: TGTGCCAGCAGCCCCCGAAGGAGTCGGGGCTACACCTTC. As protein: CASSPRRSRGYTF.

The chain has TRBV6-5 and TRBJ1-2; D is perhaps TRBD1 (5 bases). The germline gives CDR1 MNHEY, CDR2 SVGAGI. V lost 0 bases, J lost 8 bases, and 10 bases lay in between. The CDR3 is 13 residues long. For the CDR3, the DNA is TGTGCCAGCAGTTACTCGGGACTAAAGGGCTACACCTTC. Protein product: CASSYSGLKGYTF.

The gene calls are TRBV11-2 and TRBJ1-3, with D possibly matching TRBD1 (6 bases). V dropped 6 bases and J dropped 4 bases, with 19 bases sitting between them. The CDR3 totals 16 residues. The germline CDR1 and CDR2 sequences are SGHAT and FQNNGV. The CDR3 region is CASRPTRGARGNTIYF. The CDR3 region has the DNA TGTGCCAGCAGACCTACACGGGGGGCGAGAGGAAACACCATATATTTT.

The V gene is TRBV9, the J gene TRBJ2-3; D is unclear. CDR3 length: 17 amino acids. V gave up 0 bases and J gave up 2 bases, with 16 bases separating them. Germline V lookup: CDR1 SGDLS, CDR2 YYNGEE. CDR3 in amino acids: CASSVGAANTVTDTQYF. CDR3 in DNA: TGTGCCAGCAGCGTAGGGGCAGCGAACACTGTCACAGATACGCAGTATTTT.

V is TRBV6-5 and J is TRBJ2-3; D tentatively reads TRBD1 or TRBD2 (6 bases each). The V gene lost 0 bases and the J gene lost 1 base, with 11 bases spanning the gap. Germline assignment: CDR1 MNHEY and CDR2 SVGAGI. The CDR3 consists of 16 residues. CDR3: CASSYSGGRGTDTQYF. The DNA of the CDR3 is TGTGCCAGCAGTTACTCGGGGGGCCGCGGCACAGATACGCAGTATTTT.

This clone was observed a single time. This chain links TRBV19 with TRBJ2-5; D might be TRBD1 (7 bases). The germline V gene has CDR1 LNHDA and CDR2 SQIVND (reference sequence). The CDR3 has 14 residues. Trimming removed 6 bases from V and 1 base from J, with 12 bases in between. The CDR3 nucleotides read TGTGCCAGTAGCCGGAGGGACAGCCAAGAGACCCAGTACTTC. This gives the protein CASSRRDSQETQYF.

The gene calls are TRBV24-1 and TRBJ2-7, with 7 bases matching TRBD1. V shed 2 bases and J 4 bases; nucleotides not matched to a gene: 7. This CDR3 has 15 amino acids. Germline CDR1 reads KGHDR; CDR2 reads SFDVKD. The DNA of the CDR3 is TGTGCCACCAGTGATTCGGGACAGCGAGATTACGAGCAGTACTTC. Its translation: CATSDSGQRDYEQYF.

V usage is TRBV4-3 and J usage is TRBJ2-1, with D possibly TRBD2 on 6 matching bases. The CDR3 runs 14 residues. The V end was cut by 5 bases, the J end by 4 bases, with 12 bases between. From germline, CDR1 is LGHNA and CDR2 YSLEER. The CDR3 protein is CASSSTSLYNEQFF. As DNA, the CDR3 is TGCGCCAGCAGCTCAACTAGCTTGTACAATGAGCAGTTCTTC.

The CDR3 region has the DNA TGTGCCAGCAGTAAGGCTCCACTGTACATTCAGTACTTC. Its protein is CASSKAPLYIQYF. This chain joins TRBV27 and TRBJ2-4, with D unclear. V shed 5 bases and J shed 8 bases, with 13 bases lying between them. This CDR3 comprises 13 residues. CDR1 MNHEY and CDR2 SMNVEV come from the germline V gene (reference sequence).